Here is one T cell receptor (beta chain) with its context. This record comes from a study of blood T cell repertoires in COVID-19. Overall study context: The United States, Italy and Spain provided the acute and convalescent COVID-19 samples. PBMCs, B-cell-depleted T cells, or T cells provided the cDNA or gDNA that made up the material.

Per the study methods: Quantification of nucleated cells was approximated via reference gene primer amplification. Clones were read by immunoSEQ multiplex PCR, and TCRdb kept only the in-frame ones, dropping some. V, J and clone size reflect that table, while D and trimming were determined from the DNA. The data show about 150,000 clones, 70% to 85% seen once. This CDR3 is built from 13 residues. Germline CDR1 is SQVTM and CDR2 is ANQGSEA. The J segment lost 5 bases and the V segment lost 1 base, leaving 4 bases of the junction unmatched. Seattle enrolled patients during active infection and tracked them longitudinally.

The V gene is TRBV29-1, the J gene TRBJ1-2; 7 bases line up with TRBD1. This TCR derives from a man aged 55-75 years with COVID-19, enrolled during active disease. Input material: peripheral blood. CDR3 sequence: CSVEVVTGYGYTF. CDR3 nucleotide sequence: TGCAGCGTTGAAGTCGTGACAGGGTATGGCTACACCTTC.